This T cell receptor beta chain was recorded in a study of cytomegalovirus exposure and HLA in healthy donors. The overall study: There were approximately 400 genotyped donors. Of these, about 86% fell in the genetic ancestry cluster associated with self-reported Caucasian donors.

Germline V gives CDR1 WSHSY, CDR2 SAAADI. With V trimmed by 9 bases and J by 7 bases, 4 bases remained unmatched. The CDR3 is 11 residues long. Study-wide findings and caveats: Overall, about 160 TCR beta chains were annotated as cytomegalovirus-associated. Trimming of TCR beta V- and J-genes showed a link, identified in a later analysis, to a missense DCLRE1C variant.

Vbeta (60) and Jbeta (13) primers were used in the PCR. The assay was immunoSEQ multiplex PCR, and TCRdb's table has in-frame clones only and misses some. This table has tens of thousands of clones, roughly 80% appearing once. About this clone itself: Antigen: not known.

V and J are TRBV10-2 and TRBJ2-7; 9 positions agree with TRBD1. Sequenced: PBMCs. The clonotype originates from a male donor in good health and CMV-seronegative. CDR3 loop: CASTGGAEQYF. The CDR3 region has the DNA TGCGCCAGTACAGGGGGCGCTGAGCAGTACTTC.